These 25 T cell receptor beta chains share one sample of origin, sequenced in a study of T cell responses to AZD1222 COVID-19 vaccine. Some clones are missing from TCRdb's copy, which holds only in-frame ones; the method was immunoSEQ multiplex PCR. The sample contains around 150,000 clones, about 93% of which appear only once. The material was peripheral blood, obtained on day 0 of AZD1222 vaccination. These receptor sequences come from an adult in good health.

The rearrangement uses TRBV28 and TRBJ1-1; 8 positions agree with TRBD1. Germline V gene sequence: CDR1 MDHEN, CDR2 SYDVKM. The CDR3 totals 14 residues. The V segment lost 6 bases and the J segment 3 bases; nucleotides outside the gene matches: 6. The CDR3 region is CASRQGAGYTEAFF. DNA for the CDR3: TGTGCCAGCAGGCAGGGGGCGGGCTACACTGAAGCTTTCTTT.

The chain carries TRBV4-3 and TRBJ2-1, with a possible D match to TRBD2 (6 bases). The length of the CDR3 is 16 residues. V was trimmed by 0 bases and J by 1 base, leaving 10 bases between them. From germline, CDR1 is LGHNA and CDR2 YSLEER. In nucleotides, the CDR3 is TGCGCCAGCAGCCAAGATACCGGGGGATCCTACAATGAGCAGTTCTTC. Protein product: CASSQDTGGSYNEQFF.

The chain uses TRBV2 and TRBJ1-4, with 8 positions matching TRBD1. With V trimmed by 6 bases and J by 5 bases, 11 bases remained unmatched. CDR3 length equals 16 residues. Germline V lookup: CDR1 SNHLY, CDR2 FYNNEI. The DNA of the CDR3 is TGTGCCAGCAGGGACCCGGGACAGGACCCAAATGAAAAACTGTTTTTT. It yields the protein CASRDPGQDPNEKLFF.

The V gene is TRBV19, the J gene TRBJ2-7; D is perhaps TRBD1 (6 bases). The CDR3 loop spans 15 amino acids. Germline V gene lookup returns CDR1 LNHDA and CDR2 SQIVND (reference sequence). Between the trimmed V and J ends, which lost 1 base and 3 bases, there was a span of 13 bases. The CDR3 DNA sequence: TGTGCCAGTAGTATAGCTAGTGGACAGCACTACGAGCAGTACTTC. Its protein is CASSIASGQHYEQYF.

V is TRBV2 and J is TRBJ2-2; D may be TRBD2 (5 bases). The CDR3 contains 13 residues. V lost 6 bases and J 5 bases, leaving 10 bases between the germline ends. Germline CDR1 SNHLY, CDR2 FYNNEI. The CDR3 is CASREEGTGELFF. The CDR3 coding sequence is TGTGCCAGCAGGGAGGAAGGTACCGGGGAGCTGTTTTTT.

Only one count was recorded for this clone. The chain uses TRBV9 and TRBJ2-3; 7 nucleotides match TRBD2. CDR1 and CDR2 from the germline V gene are SGDLS and YYNGEE. V lost 0 bases, J lost 6 bases, and 7 bases stayed unmatched. This CDR3 contains 15 residues. The CDR3 reads CASSVESGTGDTQYF. The CDR3 coding sequence is TGTGCCAGCAGCGTAGAGAGCGGGACCGGGGATACGCAGTATTTT.

This clone was counted a single time. As DNA, the CDR3 is TGTGCCAGCAGTTTGTGGCAGACTGCAACTAATGAAAAACTGTTTTTT. Translated, it gives CASSLWQTATNEKLFF. This chain connects TRBV28 to TRBJ1-4; the D is unclear. CDR1 and CDR2 from the germline V gene are MDHEN and SYDVKM. V lost 3 bases and J 0 bases, leaving 11 bases between the germline ends. This CDR3 spans 16 amino acids.

This chain joins TRBV12-3 or TRBV12-4 and TRBJ1-2, with 11 bases aligning to TRBD1. With V trimmed by 6 bases and J by 8 bases, 5 bases remained unmatched. This CDR3 has 13 amino acids. The CDR3 sequence is CASRTGQGGGYTF. The CDR3 nucleotides are TGTGCCAGCAGAACGGGACAGGGGGGCGGCTACACCTTC.

V and J are TRBV7-8 and TRBJ1-3, with D possibly being TRBD1 (6 bases). CDR3 length: 13 residues. V was cut by 5 bases and J by 2 bases, with 7 bases left in between. Germline V CDR1 and CDR2: SGHVS, FQNEAQ. CDR3 DNA sequence: TGTGCCAGCAGCAAGGGGGCTGGAAACACCATATATTTT. Its translation: CASSKGAGNTIYF.

V gene TRBV10-3 combines with J gene TRBJ2-3; D remains unclear. The CDR3 has 15 amino acids. Germline CDR1 reads ENHRY; CDR2 reads SYGVKD. V was shortened by 1 base and J by 2 bases, with 10 bases between the two germline ends. The CDR3 is CAISEWKTYTDTQYF. CDR3 bases: TGTGCCATCAGTGAGTGGAAGACATACACAGATACGCAGTATTTT.

The chain is built from TRBV4-3 and TRBJ2-7; 7 positions agree with TRBD2. CDR1 LGHNA and CDR2 YSLEER come from the germline V gene. Trimming took 0 bases from V and 2 from J; bases not matched to a gene: 7. This CDR3 spans 16 amino acids. DNA for the CDR3: TGCGCCAGCAGCCAAGAAGTCAGGGACTACACCTACGAGCAGTACTTC. This encodes CASSQEVRDYTYEQYF.

J is TRBJ2-7 and V is TRBV7-2; a possible D gene is TRBD2 (7 bases). The CDR3 loop spans 16 amino acids. V was pared by 5 bases and J by 0 bases, with 17 bases between. CDR1 is SGHTA, CDR2 FQGNSA, per germline. The CDR3 nucleotides are TGTGCCAGCAGCCCCAGGGGAGCGGGGAGCTCCTACGAGCAGTACTTC. Its translation is CASSPRGAGSSYEQYF.

The chain has TRBV9 and TRBJ2-6, with 10 positions matching TRBD2. With V trimmed by 4 bases and J by 2 bases, 6 bases remained unmatched. Germline V gene lookup returns CDR1 SGDLS and CDR2 YYNGEE. There are 17 residues in the CDR3. The DNA for the CDR3 is TGTGCCAGCAGCTCCCAGCGGGAGGGTGCTGGGGCCAACGTCCTGACTTTC. Protein product: CASSSQREGAGANVLTF.

The J gene is TRBJ1-6, the V gene TRBV25-1; 7 bases are a match to TRBD1. Germline V gene lookup returns CDR1 MGHDK and CDR2 SYGVNS. The CDR3 has 13 amino acids. V lost 0 bases to trimming and J lost 15 bases; unmatched junction nucleotides: 5. CDR3 loop: CASSEYRQGGLHF. CDR3 sequence (DNA): TGTGCCAGCAGTGAATATAGACAGGGAGGCCTCCACTTT.

The chain has TRBV9 and TRBJ1-5; TRBD1 is a possible D gene (5 bases). The ends were cut back, 0 bases at V and 5 bases at J, with 12 bases in the middle. Germline-derived CDR1 and CDR2 are SGDLS and YYNGEE. This CDR3 is 15 amino acids long. In DNA, the CDR3 is TGTGCCAGCAGCGTAGGGGGGAGGCCGGATCAGCCCCAGCATTTT. This sequence encodes CASSVGGRPDQPQHF.

There are a few counts of this clone. The rearrangement joins TRBV6-5 to TRBJ1-5, with 10 bases matching TRBD1. Trimming at V came to 5 bases and at J to 2 bases, leaving 3 bases not matched to a gene. Germline CDR1 is MNHEY and CDR2 is SVGAGI. The CDR3 is 15 residues long. The chain's CDR3 is CASSTGTGGNQPQHF. DNA for the CDR3: TGTGCCAGCAGTACCGGGACAGGGGGCAATCAGCCCCAGCATTTT.

The rearrangement links TRBV5-1 to TRBJ1-1; 9 nucleotides line up with TRBD1. Germline V gene sequence: CDR1 SGHRS, CDR2 YFSETQ. V gave up 4 bases and J gave up 7 bases; unmatched junction bases: 11. The CDR3 has 15 residues. The DNA of the CDR3 is TGCGCCAGCAGCCGGAGCCCGACAGGGGGGGATGAAGCTTTCTTT. Amino acids: CASSRSPTGGDEAFF.

The chain has TRBV4-1 and TRBJ1-4; D may be TRBD1 (5 bases). CDR3 length equals 15 residues. Trimming took 2 bases from V and 0 from J, leaving 7 bases between them. The germline V gene has CDR1 MGHRA and CDR2 YSYEKL. Written as DNA, the CDR3 is TGCGCCAGCAGCCAACAACAGGCAACTAATGAAAAACTGTTTTTT. It codes for CASSQQQATNEKLFF.

The chain uses TRBV9 and TRBJ1-2; TRBD1 is a possible D gene (6 bases). CDR3 length: 15 amino acids. Germline V gives CDR1 SGDLS, CDR2 YYNGEE. The germline V and J ends were trimmed by 0 bases and 4 bases, with 13 bases remaining between them. The CDR3 region is CASSVGDRPTYGYTF. CDR3 in DNA: TGTGCCAGCAGCGTAGGAGACAGGCCTACCTATGGCTACACCTTC.

The chain carries TRBV4-2 and TRBJ2-1; D unclear. The germline CDR1 and CDR2 sequences are LGHNA and YNFKEQ. Trimming stripped 2 bases from V and 9 bases from J, with 8 bases between. This CDR3 has 12 residues. CDR3 sequence reads: CASSQRMGEQFF. The DNA of the CDR3 is TGTGCCAGCAGCCAACGTATGGGTGAGCAGTTCTTC.

This sequence joins TRBV27 and TRBJ2-5, with D possibly matching TRBD2 (5 bases). Looked up from germline, CDR1 is MNHEY and CDR2 is SMNVEV (reference sequence). Trimming left V 2 bases short and J 5 bases short, with 15 bases between. The CDR3 is made up of 15 amino acids. In nucleotides, the CDR3 is TGTGCCAGCAGTTTAAGTCCTAGCTCTGGGGAGACCCAGTACTTC. Its protein is CASSLSPSSGETQYF.

The chain carries TRBV5-1 and TRBJ2-7, with TRBD1 identical over 9 bases. V lost 5 bases and J lost 5; bases outside the gene matches: 2. Germline CDR1 and CDR2: SGHRS and YFSETQ. The length of the CDR3 is 12 residues. The CDR3 coding sequence is TGCGCCAGCAGGGACAGGGGAAACGAGCAGTACTTC. Translated: CASRDRGNEQYF.

This chain joins TRBV11-2 and TRBJ1-2, with D uncertain. V lost 0 bases to trimming and J lost 8 bases, with 16 bases between them. The germline V gene has CDR1 SGHAT and CDR2 FQNNGV. The CDR3 totals 15 residues. This CDR3 reads CASSLDKGPTIGYTF. CDR3 sequence (DNA): TGTGCCAGCAGCTTAGATAAAGGGCCGACTATCGGCTACACCTTC.

Note on this clone: Mismatch with germline at one junction end may stem from a read error. V is TRBV3-1 (or the pseudogene TRBV3-2) and J is TRBJ2-1, with 14 nucleotides matching TRBD2. The CDR3 sequence is 21 residues long. Germline values: CDR1 LGHDT, CDR2 YNNKEL (reference sequence). The CDR3 DNA follows: TGTGCCAGCAGTCAAGATGAGACTAGCGGGAGGGCCTGGAGCTCCTACAATGAGCAGTTCTTC. Translated, it gives CASSQDETSGRAWSSYNEQFF.

The sample holds one count of this clone. This chain uses TRBV12-3 or TRBV12-4 with TRBJ1-1; no clear D. This CDR3 contains 13 residues. Trimming left V 6 bases short and J 0 bases short, with 8 bases between. CDR3 bases: TGTGCCAGCAGACAAACAGTGAACACTGAAGCTTTCTTT. Translating it yields CASRQTVNTEAFF.